This TCR beta chain emerged from a study of T cells in Graves' hyperthyroidism and ophthalmopathy. TCR beta CDR3 regions were amplified from RNA transcripts. Primed by the HTBI set, a first-round RT-PCR was run on the TCR CDR3. In TCRdb, the multiplex PCR reads were re-called with MiXCR into one record per CDR3 protein. The sample lists 800,000 or so distinct CDR3 sequences; roughly 40% were seen once. Newly diagnosed hyperthyroidism patients aged 18 to 65 years had disease lasting under 2 months. Diagnoses were made from clinical symptoms, serum measures (thyroxine and TRAb), thyroid ultrasound and orbital computed tomography. The authors obtained PBMCs from 9 to 10 ml of fresh peripheral blood. Germline V lookup: CDR1 SQVTM, CDR2 ANQGSEA. The germline V and J ends were trimmed by 8 bases and 4 bases, with 17 bases remaining between them. The CDR3 is 13 residues long.

The gene calls are TRBV29-1 and TRBJ1-2; TRBD1 might be the D (6 bases). Specimen: blood. This sequence originates from a man aged 18 to 30 with Graves' hyperthyroidism. This CDR3 is CSLVAGDPYGYTF. The CDR3 DNA reads as TGCAGCTTGGTGGCAGGGGACCCCTATGGCTACACCTTC. Drawing the rest from reference TRBV29-1 and TRBJ1-2, the complete variable domain is SAVISQKPSRDICQRGTSLTIQCQVDSQVTMMFWYRQQPGQSLTLIATANQGSEATYESGFVIDKFPISRPNLTFSTLTVSNMSPEDSSIYLCSLVAGDPYGYTFGSGTRLTVV.